The 24 T cell receptor beta chains below all came from one sample that was sequenced in a study of blood T cells in healthy people across ages. A second PCR of 7 to 11 cycles used a sample-barcoded 5' primer and a J-beta primer mix. TCRdb reprocessed the 5' RACE reads with MiXCR, giving one entry per CDR3 protein. Counted here are some 920,000 distinct CDR3 sequences, roughly 51% occurring once; the ten biggest clones make up about a fifth. Sequenced input: blood. All receptors derive from an older woman in good health.

The V gene is TRBV14, the J gene TRBJ1-4, with unresolved D. The CDR3 runs to 12 residues. Germline CDR1 is SGHDN and CDR2 is FVKESK. The ends were cut back, 3 bases at V and 8 bases at J, with 7 bases in the middle. CDR3 coding DNA: TGTGCCAGCAGCCATTTCAGGGAAAAACTGTTTTTT. This codes for CASSHFREKLFF.

The chain carries TRBV10-3 and TRBJ1-2, with a weak D call TRBD1 (5 bases). The V gene's germline CDR1 is ENHRY and CDR2 SYGVKD. The CDR3 runs 15 residues. V lost 2 bases to trimming and J lost 0 bases, with 10 bases between them. The CDR3 loop reads CAISEPGATNYGYTF. The CDR3 DNA follows: TGTGCCATCAGTGAGCCCGGGGCTACTAACTATGGCTACACCTTC.

The V gene is TRBV7-2, the J gene TRBJ1-5; no clear D. V shed 2 bases and J shed 7 bases, with 12 bases lying between them. This CDR3 contains 14 residues. Germline-derived CDR1 and CDR2 are SGHTA and FQGNSA. For the CDR3, the DNA is TGTGCCAGCAGCTTACCCCAGTCCGGGCAGCCCCAGCATTTT. It encodes CASSLPQSGQPQHF.

The V call is TRBV6-1, the J call TRBJ2-5; 8 bases agree with TRBD1. CDR1 is MNHNS, CDR2 SASEGT, per germline. The CDR3 spans 14 residues. Unmatched junction bases numbered 7, after V lost 5 bases and J lost 5 bases. The chain's CDR3 is CASSPTGATETQYF. CDR3 DNA sequence: TGTGCCAGCAGTCCGACAGGGGCTACGGAGACCCAGTACTTC.

Worth noting for this clonotype: Likely a read error: the CDR3 ends without its conserved phenylalanine or tryptophan. This rearrangement joins TRBV4-1 to TRBJ2-5; no firm D call. The germline gives CDR1 MGHRA, CDR2 YSYEKL. This CDR3 has 17 residues. Trimming pared 0 bases from V and 4 bases from J, leaving 18 bases between. The DNA for the CDR3 is TGCGCCAGCAGCCAAGACCCCCACCGTGGAAATGGAGAGACCCAGTACTTG. This encodes CASSQDPHRGNGETQYL.

V usage is TRBV12-3 or TRBV12-4 and J usage is TRBJ2-1; D perhaps matches TRBD2 (6 bases). The J call may be in error: the DNA end matches TRBJ2-7 better. The CDR3 spans 13 residues. The chain's CDR3 is CASSLTRGNEQYF. CDR3 DNA: TGTGCCAGCAGCCTGACTAGGGGCAATGAGCAGTACTTC.

The chain is built from TRBV28 and TRBJ1-2; 9 bases agree with TRBD1. This CDR3 has 15 amino acids. V gave up 5 bases and J gave up 4 bases; unmatched junction bases: 8. Germline V gene sequence: CDR1 MDHEN, CDR2 SYDVKM. CDR3 sequence: CASSNPGQGVYGYTF. CDR3 nucleotide sequence: TGTGCCAGCAGTAACCCGGGACAGGGTGTCTATGGCTACACCTTC.

This clonotype occurred once. The chain has TRBV10-3 and TRBJ2-2; 14 bases match TRBD2. In germline, CDR1 is ENHRY, CDR2 SYGVKD. The ends lost 10 bases at V and 7 bases at J; junction bases unmatched: 5. The length of the CDR3 is 14 residues. The CDR3 DNA sequence: TGTGCCACCGGGACTAGCGGGAGTGGCGGGGAGCTGTTTTTT. This codes for CATGTSGSGGELFF.

To note about this clonotype: The junction and the germline gene differ at one end; a read error may be behind it. This chain joins TRBV29-1 and TRBJ2-1; 7 positions match TRBD2. The CDR3 length is 13 residues. Germline assignment: CDR1 SQVTM and CDR2 ANQGSEA. DNA of the CDR3: TGCAGCGTGCGCGGGGGATCCTACGATGAGCAGTTCTTC. Translation: CSVRGGSYDEQFF.

The V call is TRBV7-2, the J call TRBJ2-1; either TRBD1 or TRBD2 may fit D (5 bases each). The CDR3 loop spans 15 amino acids. V lost 1 base, J lost 2 bases, and 9 bases lay in between. The germline gives CDR1 SGHTA, CDR2 FQGNSA. The CDR3 reads CASSLDGGPYNEQFF. CDR3 DNA: TGTGCCAGCAGCTTAGATGGGGGTCCCTACAATGAGCAGTTCTTC.

The count of this clonotype is one. V and J are TRBV7-7 and TRBJ2-4; 12 bases are shared with TRBD2. Germline CDR1 reads SSHAT; CDR2 reads FNYEAQ (reference sequence). V trimming: 5 bases; J trimming: 13 bases; junction bases outside the gene matches: 18. This CDR3 region has 17 residues. CDR3 sequence: CASSPSTGTSGYWSQYF. Written as DNA, the CDR3 is TGTGCCAGCAGCCCGTCGACCGGGACTAGCGGGTATTGGTCCCAGTACTTC.

This clonotype was picked up many times. The chain joins TRBV5-1 to TRBJ1-2, with D unresolved. The CDR3 totals 13 residues. Germline-derived CDR1 and CDR2 are SGHRS and YFSETQ. Trimming shortened V by 0 bases and J by 4 bases, and 7 bases separated the two germline ends. CDR3 DNA: TGCGCCAGCAGCTTGGAACAGTTCTATGGCTACACCTTC. It specifies CASSLEQFYGYTF.

The chain links TRBV5-1 to TRBJ2-1; 11 nucleotides match TRBD2. The trim removed 0 bases at V and 5 bases at J, leaving 1 base unmatched. Germline V gene data show CDR1 as SGHRS and CDR2 as YFSETQ. The CDR3 length is 15 residues. CDR3 DNA sequence: TGCGCCAGCAGCTTGGCACTAGCGGGAGACAATGAGCAGTTCTTC. Translated, it gives CASSLALAGDNEQFF.

This clonotype was detected a few times. The chain joins TRBV15 to TRBJ1-1, with D possibly TRBD1 on 6 matching bases. V was cut by 0 bases and J by 9 bases, with 14 bases left in between. Germline loops: CDR1 LNHNV, CDR2 YYDKDF (reference sequence). CDR3 size: 14 residues. CDR3: CATSRDRGTYQAFF. The DNA for the CDR3 is TGTGCCACCAGCAGAGATCGCGGGACATACCAAGCTTTCTTT.

This clonotype appeared once. The V call is TRBV2, the J call TRBJ1-2; unclear D gene. Germline values: CDR1 SNHLY, CDR2 FYNNEI. This CDR3 region has 13 residues. The germline V and J ends were trimmed by 7 bases and 10 bases, with 19 bases remaining between them. The CDR3 here is CASTRRTEGDYTF. The CDR3 region has the DNA TGTGCCAGCACCCGCAGGACGGAGGGCGACTACACCTTC.

In this sample, this clonotype turned up a few times. V and J are TRBV11-2 and TRBJ2-5, with TRBD1 matching 10 bases. V trimming: 2 bases; J trimming: 5 bases; junction bases outside the gene matches: 8. The CDR3 is 16 amino acids. Germline CDR1 SGHAT, CDR2 FQNNGV. CDR3 region: CASSLLTGGGRETQYF. The CDR3 bases are TGTGCCAGCAGCTTATTGACAGGGGGCGGTCGGGAGACCCAGTACTTC.

The rearrangement uses TRBV7-9 and TRBJ2-4, with D unclear. The CDR3 runs 15 residues. Trimming removed 5 bases from V and 0 bases from J, with 11 bases in between. Looked up from germline, CDR1 is SEHNR and CDR2 is FQNEAQ (reference sequence). The CDR3 nucleotides are TGTGCCAGCAGCAACAGTGGGATAGCCAAAAACATTCAGTACTTC. Its translation: CASSNSGIAKNIQYF.

A few counts support this clonotype. The V and J genes are TRBV29-1 and TRBJ2-5; D unresolved. The CDR3 contains 13 residues. V gave up 1 base and J gave up 4 bases, with 10 bases separating them. Germline V lookup: CDR1 SQVTM, CDR2 ANQGSEA. CDR3 in DNA: TGCAGCGTTGAAGGGGCGATGCGAGAGACCCAGTACTTC. Residues: CSVEGAMRETQYF.

This clonotype was observed a few times. The chain couples TRBV7-2 to TRBJ1-1; no clear D. V lost 5 bases to trimming and J lost 3 bases, with 13 bases between them. The CDR3 is 14 residues long. Germline CDR1 and CDR2: SGHTA and FQGNSA. The CDR3 sequence is CASSTRGQDTEAFF. The DNA of the CDR3 is TGTGCCAGCAGCACAAGAGGGCAGGACACTGAAGCTTTCTTT.

V and J are TRBV7-2 and TRBJ2-1; perhaps TRBD1 as D (6 bases). Germline CDR1 and CDR2: SGHTA and FQGNSA. The CDR3 is made up of 15 amino acids. Trimming removed 3 bases from V and 10 bases from J, with 19 bases in between. The CDR3 bases are TGTGCCAGCAGCTTCTATCGACTGGCAAGGGGGGAGCAGTTCTTC. Protein product: CASSFYRLARGEQFF.

In regard to this clonotype: One junction end does not reproduce the germline sequence, and a read error may be involved. The J gene is TRBJ2-1, the V gene TRBV15, with D maybe TRBD1 (6 bases). The CDR3 is made up of 16 amino acids. Germline loops: CDR1 LNHNV, CDR2 YYDKDF (reference sequence). CDR3 coding DNA: TGTGCCACCCGCAGACAACGTACAGGGTCCTACAATGAGCAGTTCTTC. This codes for CATRRQRTGSYNEQFF. The full variable domain, with the rest looked up from reference TRBV15 and TRBJ2-1, is DAMVIQNPRYQVTQFGKPVTLSCSQTLNHNVMYWYQQKSSQAPKLLFHYYDKDFNNEADTPDNFQSRRPNTSFCFLDIRSPGLGDTAMYLCATRRQRTGSYNEQFFGPGTRLTVL.

This clonotype was seen more than once but under ten times. The V and J genes are TRBV10-3 and TRBJ2-1; D might be TRBD1 (5 bases). V shed 0 bases and J shed 6 bases, with 12 bases lying between them. This CDR3 is 15 amino acids long. Germline lookup yields CDR1 ENHRY and CDR2 SYGVKD. Here the CDR3 DNA reads TGTGCCATCAGTGAGTCGCGTACAGGCGGCAATGAGCAGTTCTTC. This translates into CAISESRTGGNEQFF.

The chain combines TRBV24-1 with TRBJ1-5; possibly TRBD1 for D (6 bases). CDR1 and CDR2 from the germline V gene are KGHDR and SFDVKD. The CDR3 loop spans 16 amino acids. V was pared by 3 bases and J by 0 bases, with 11 bases between. The CDR3 bases are TGTGCCACCAGTGATAGGGGGGGATATAGCAATCAGCCCCAGCATTTT. This encodes CATSDRGGYSNQPQHF.

This clonotype was counted between two and nine times. The chain carries TRBV12-3 or TRBV12-4 and TRBJ2-4; D is unclear. V shed 2 bases and J shed 0 bases, with 5 bases lying between them. The CDR3 is 14 residues long. CDR3 coding DNA: TGTGCCAGCAGTTTAATCGGAGCCAAAAACATTCAGTACTTC. This encodes CASSLIGAKNIQYF.